These 25 T cell receptor beta chains were sequenced from one sample in a study of T cell clones after liver transplantation. Sequenced by immunoSEQ multiplex PCR; TCRdb stores in-frame clones only, minus some. The sample lists tens of thousands of clones; approximately 84% were seen once. The sequencing here drew on CD4+ T cells from blood, taken before liver transplant. The receptors were sampled from a human donor who received a liver transplant.

J is TRBJ2-1 and V is TRBV7-2; the D is unclear. Trimming stripped 2 bases from V and 5 bases from J, with 4 bases between. This CDR3 region has 12 residues. Germline V gene data show CDR1 as SGHTA and CDR2 as FQGNSA. The CDR3 spells CASSLNDNEQFF. Written as DNA, the CDR3 is TGTGCCAGCAGCTTAAACGACAATGAGCAGTTCTTC.

Note on this clone: In the same sample, other DNA sequences code for this CDR3. This sequence joins TRBV7-9 and TRBJ2-7; D is unresolved. Looked up from germline, CDR1 is SEHNR and CDR2 is FQNEAQ (reference sequence). Trimming pared 2 bases from V and 3 bases from J, leaving 8 bases between. The CDR3 sequence is 13 residues long. The CDR3 spells CASSLTSGYEQYF. In DNA form, the CDR3 reads TGTGCCAGCAGCTTAACATCGGGCTACGAGCAGTACTTC.

The chain joins TRBV7-2 to TRBJ1-1; D not certain. The CDR3 totals 14 residues. Germline values: CDR1 SGHTA, CDR2 FQGNSA. With 2 bases removed from V and 1 base from J, the gap between germline ends came to 8 bases. CDR3 sequence reads: CASSLLSGNTEAFF. CDR3 DNA: TGTGCCAGCAGCTTATTGTCGGGGAACACTGAAGCTTTCTTT.

In this sample, this clone turned up once. This chain connects TRBV2 to TRBJ1-5; TRBD1 matches 8 bases. This CDR3 comprises 17 residues. V lost 7 bases, J lost 0 bases, and 11 bases stayed unmatched. Germline V gene data show CDR1 as SNHLY and CDR2 as FYNNEI. The CDR3 DNA reads TGTGCCAGCACCGAGCAGGGGGCGCGTAATAGCAATCAGCCCCAGCATTTT. As protein: CASTEQGARNSNQPQHF.

The rearrangement joins TRBV2 to TRBJ2-3; 8 bases are shared with TRBD1. Germline CDR1 is SNHLY and CDR2 is FYNNEI. V dropped 5 bases and J dropped 2; count of bases not matched to a gene: 9. The CDR3 extends over 16 amino acids. CDR3 sequence: CASSLGRQGPTDTQYF. CDR3 coding DNA: TGTGCCAGCAGTTTGGGTCGACAGGGGCCCACAGATACGCAGTATTTT.

The CDR3 nucleotides are TGTGCCAGCAGTTTAGACGGGTACGAGCAGTACTTC. As protein: CASSLDGYEQYF. This chain joins TRBV28 and TRBJ2-7; D is unclear. Per the germline V gene, CDR1 is MDHEN and CDR2 is SYDVKM. The CDR3 extends over 12 amino acids. Trimming left V 2 bases short and J 4 bases short, with 6 bases between.

As DNA, the CDR3 is TGTGCCATCAGTGAGCCAGCGAGGGCTAGCGGGGAAGAGGGCTACAATGAGCAGTTCTTC. It yields the protein CAISEPARASGEEGYNEQFF. This chain uses TRBV10-3 with TRBJ2-1; 9 bases agree with TRBD2. The germline V gene encodes CDR1 ENHRY and CDR2 SYGVKD. The CDR3 runs to 20 residues. With 2 bases clipped from V and 3 bases from J, the junction kept 17 bases outside the gene matches.

The gene calls are TRBV5-4 and TRBJ1-6; no clear D gene. Germline lookup yields CDR1 SGHNT and CDR2 YYREEE (reference sequence). The CDR3 has 14 residues. The ends were cut back, 0 bases at V and 7 bases at J, with 8 bases in the middle. This CDR3 is CASSLERANSPLHF. In DNA form, the CDR3 reads TGTGCCAGCAGCTTGGAGCGGGCAAATTCACCCCTCCACTTT. Drawing the rest from reference TRBV5-4 and TRBJ1-6, the complete variable domain is ETGVTQSPTHLIKTRGQQVTLRCSSQSGHNTVSWYQQALGQGPQFIFQYYREEENGRGNFPPRFSGLQFPNYSSELNVNALELDDSALYLCASSLERANSPLHFGNGTRLTVT.

This chain connects TRBV11-3 to TRBJ2-7; D is possibly TRBD1 (5 bases). Germline values: CDR1 SGHNT, CDR2 YENEEA. Trimming took off 0 bases at V and 3 bases at J, with 12 bases between the two ends. The CDR3 spans 15 residues. CDR3: CASSLDTGALYEQYF. The CDR3 nucleotides are TGTGCCAGCAGCTTAGACACAGGAGCTCTCTACGAGCAGTACTTC.

The CDR3 DNA reads as TGTGCCATCAGGTCGGACAGGGCTGGTGAAAAACTGTTTTTT. It encodes CAIRSDRAGEKLFF. This chain joins TRBV10-3 and TRBJ1-4, with TRBD1 identical over 8 bases. Germline V CDR1 and CDR2: ENHRY, SYGVKD. The CDR3 totals 14 residues. J lost 7 bases, V lost 6 bases, and 7 bases had no gene match.

By its share, this clone is medium-sized. The chain uses TRBV7-2 and TRBJ1-5; D gene ambiguous. The V end was cut by 5 bases, the J end by 0 bases, with 17 bases between. Germline CDR1 and CDR2: SGHTA and FQGNSA. The CDR3 sequence is 17 residues long. This CDR3 reads CASSQPLGKYSNQPQHF. The CDR3, as DNA: TGTGCCAGCAGCCAACCCCTTGGGAAGTATAGCAATCAGCCCCAGCATTTT.

This clone was counted once. The V call is TRBV20-1, the J call TRBJ1-4, with TRBD1 identical over 9 bases. The CDR3 has 11 amino acids. With V trimmed by 5 bases and J by 12 bases, 4 bases remained unmatched. The germline V gene has CDR1 DFQATT and CDR2 SNEGSKA (reference sequence). CDR3 nucleotide sequence: TGCAGTGCTCCCCGGGACAGGGAACTGTTTTTT. It translates to CSAPRDRELFF.

This sequence joins TRBV11-2 and TRBJ1-1; tentative D call: TRBD1 (5 bases). This CDR3 spans 15 amino acids. Germline CDR1 reads SGHAT; CDR2 reads FQNNGV. Trimming left V 5 bases short and J 5 bases short, with 18 bases between. CDR3 residues: CASSRRGTADTEAFF. The CDR3 DNA is TGTGCCAGCAGCCGGCGGGGGACGGCCGATACTGAAGCTTTCTTT.

V usage is TRBV15 and J usage is TRBJ1-6; D unresolved. The V end lost 0 bases, the J end lost 6 bases, and 0 bases lay between the germline ends. This CDR3 contains 12 residues. CDR1 is LNHNV and CDR2 is YYDKDF in the germline V gene (reference sequence). The CDR3 loop is CATSRDNSPLHF. CDR3 DNA: TGTGCCACCAGCAGAGATAATTCACCCCTCCACTTT. Combining the CDR3 with reference TRBV15 and TRBJ1-6 gives the whole variable domain DAMVIQNPRYQVTQFGKPVTLSCSQTLNHNVMYWYQQKSSQAPKLLFHYYDKDFNNEADTPDNFQSRRPNTSFCFLDIRSPGLGDTAMYLCATSRDNSPLHFGNGTRLTVT.

This clone is medium-sized within its sample. The chain joins TRBV7-2 to TRBJ1-2; D ambiguous. The CDR3 runs to 15 residues. The germline V gene encodes CDR1 SGHTA and CDR2 FQGNSA. V was shortened by 0 bases and J by 5 bases, with 13 bases between the two germline ends. The CDR3 DNA follows: TGTGCCAGCAGCTTAGCACGGAGAAGTACTTATGGCTACACCTTC. It specifies CASSLARRSTYGYTF.

The rearrangement joins TRBV7-2 to TRBJ2-7; maybe TRBD2 (6 bases). The germline CDR1 and CDR2 sequences are SGHTA and FQGNSA. Deletions cut 5 bases from V and 3 bases from J, with 17 bases between. This CDR3 comprises 15 residues. The CDR3 DNA is TGTGCCAGCAGCCATGCCGGGACTTACCTCTACGAGCAGTACTTC. It translates to CASSHAGTYLYEQYF.

The chain couples TRBV7-2 to TRBJ2-7, with D possibly TRBD1 on 5 matching bases. Trimming left V 7 bases short and J 4 bases short, with 14 bases between. The CDR3 is made up of 13 amino acids. Germline values: CDR1 SGHTA, CDR2 FQGNSA. The CDR3 nucleotides are TGTGCCAGCACCTCGACAGAACTATACGAGCAGTACTTC. As protein: CASTSTELYEQYF.

The chain has TRBV29-1 and TRBJ1-1, with a possible D match to TRBD1 (5 bases). V was trimmed by 4 bases and J by 6 bases, leaving 12 bases between them. CDR3 length: 12 residues. Germline lookup yields CDR1 SQVTM and CDR2 ANQGSEA. DNA of the CDR3: TGCAGCGTTGTGGGGCAGGCCCCTGAAGCTTTCTTT. It encodes CSVVGQAPEAFF.

This clone has just one count. This chain connects TRBV5-1 to TRBJ2-3; the match to TRBD2 covers 11 bases. V lost 0 bases and J lost 3; bases outside the gene matches: 3. This CDR3 region has 16 residues. Germline assignment: CDR1 SGHRS and CDR2 YFSETQ. CDR3: CASSLVLAGGTDTQYF. The CDR3 nucleotides read TGCGCCAGCAGCTTGGTTTTAGCGGGGGGGACAGATACGCAGTATTTT.

This chain connects TRBV9 to TRBJ1-2, with D uncertain. V gave up 1 base and J gave up 3 bases, with 10 bases separating them. CDR3 size: 14 residues. CDR1 SGDLS and CDR2 YYNGEE come from the germline V gene. CDR3 in DNA: TGTGCCAGCAGCGTAAGGCCCTTGGACTATGGCTACACCTTC. It is translated as CASSVRPLDYGYTF.

The chain employs TRBV7-2 and TRBJ1-4; D uncertain. Germline-derived CDR1 and CDR2 are SGHTA and FQGNSA. The CDR3 consists of 15 residues. Trimming cost V 5 bases and J 8 bases, with 18 bases left between them. The CDR3 region has the DNA TGTGCCAGCAGCCTAAGCGCCGGATTAAGCGAAAAACTGTTTTTT. Its protein is CASSLSAGLSEKLFF.

This chain links TRBV6-5 with TRBJ2-5; 9 bases align to TRBD1. After removal of 5 bases from V and 7 bases from J, the junction contained 8 bases not matched to a gene. Per germline, CDR1 MNHEY and CDR2 SVGAGI. This CDR3 contains 14 residues. The CDR3 is CASSRGQGTGTQYF. As DNA, the CDR3 is TGTGCCAGCAGTCGCGGACAGGGGACGGGGACCCAGTACTTC.

This clone was observed a few times. The chain couples TRBV5-6 to TRBJ1-1, with TRBD1 matching 8 bases. Trimming took 6 bases from V and 11 from J; bases not matched to a gene: 6. The CDR3 consists of 11 residues. Germline-derived CDR1 and CDR2 are SGHDT and YYEEEE. The CDR3 is CASTMTGVAFF. CDR3 bases: TGTGCCAGCACCATGACAGGGGTCGCTTTCTTT.

This rearrangement joins TRBV11-2 to TRBJ1-3; D remains unclear. This CDR3 comprises 15 residues. From germline, CDR1 is SGHAT and CDR2 FQNNGV. V was clipped by 4 bases and J by 0 bases, with 10 bases between them. The CDR3 DNA follows: TGTGCCAGCAGCTCGCGCGGTAACTCTGGAAACACCATATATTTT. It specifies CASSSRGNSGNTIYF.

The rearrangement joins TRBV2 to TRBJ2-6; D remains ambiguous. CDR1 is SNHLY and CDR2 is FYNNEI in the germline V gene. Trimming took 8 bases from V and 1 from J, leaving 9 bases between them. The CDR3 has 14 amino acids. In DNA, the CDR3 is TGTGCCAGCGGTGGACGGTCTGGGGCCAACGTCCTGACTTTC. Translating gives CASGGRSGANVLTF.